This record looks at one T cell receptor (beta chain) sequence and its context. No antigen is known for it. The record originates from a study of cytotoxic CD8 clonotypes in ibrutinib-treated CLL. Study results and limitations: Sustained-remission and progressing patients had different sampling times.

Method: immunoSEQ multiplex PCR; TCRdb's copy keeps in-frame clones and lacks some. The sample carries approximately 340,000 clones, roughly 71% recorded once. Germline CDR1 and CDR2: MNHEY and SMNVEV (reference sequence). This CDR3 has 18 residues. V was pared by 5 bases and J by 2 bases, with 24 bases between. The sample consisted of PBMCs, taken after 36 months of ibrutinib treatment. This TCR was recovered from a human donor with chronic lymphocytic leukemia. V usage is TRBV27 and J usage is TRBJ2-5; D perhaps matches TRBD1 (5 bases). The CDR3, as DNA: TGTGCCAGCAGTCTTACCACGTCGGACACAAGAAAACAAGAGACCCAGTACTTC. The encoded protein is CASSLTTSDTRKQETQYF.